Below, one T cell receptor (beta chain) is given with its context. As yet, its antigen is unknown. The data originate from a study of blood T cells in healthy people across ages. Whole-study findings and limits: Long-lived and aged donors differed, with more naive CD4+ cells and higher diversity in the long-lived. TCR beta diversity tracked closely with naive T cell percentage. Older age went with lower TCR beta diversity per million T cells, in a roughly linear way.

Combining a sample-barcoded 5' primer with a J-beta primer mix, a second PCR ran for roughly 7 to 12 cycles. Every sample gave at least 2.5 million paired-end reads containing CDR3. MiXCR, applied by TCRdb to the 5' RACE reads, yields one record per CDR3 protein. The profile shows approximately 1.5 million distinct CDR3 sequences, about 31% of them singletons. The sequenced sample was blood. This receptor was taken from a woman in her 30s in good health.

In nucleotides, the CDR3 is TGTGCCAGCAGTGAAACCCGGACTAGTCTCTACACCTTC. Translating it yields CASSETRTSLYTF. V is TRBV2 and J is TRBJ1-2; D is undetermined. CDR3 length: 13 amino acids. V lost 2 bases and J lost 10, with 14 bases in between. Germline CDR1 reads SNHLY; CDR2 reads FYNNEI. Variable domain in full (rest from reference TRBV2 and TRBJ1-2): EPEVTQTPSHQVTQMGQEVILRCVPISNHLYFYWYRQILGQKVEFLVSFYNNEISEKSEIFDDQFSVERPDGSNFTLKIRSTKLEDSAMYFCASSETRTSLYTFGSGTRLTVV.